Listed here are 3 T cell receptor beta chains from one sample, sequenced in a study of Ad26.COV2.S vaccination and SARS-CoV-2 variants. The treatment here: 15 to 20 received Ad26.COV2.S at low or high dose, single or two shots; 5 received placebo; per-sample allocation not given. Collection of the samples took place on day 63 after the first injection of vaccine or placebo. Libraries were prepared by immunoSEQ multiplex PCR; TCRdb keeps only in-frame clonotypes and omits some of them. The sample holds hundreds of thousands of clones, about nine tenths seen once. The source was peripheral blood, collected in a trial of Ad26.COV2.S vaccine versus placebo. Every receptor here comes from a person between 18 and 59 years old who received the Ad26.COV2.S COVID-19 vaccine or a placebo.

This clone showed up just once. The J gene is TRBJ2-1, the V gene TRBV19, with 8 bases fitting TRBD2. The germline V gene has CDR1 LNHDA and CDR2 SQIVND (reference sequence). V was clipped by 10 bases and J by 7 bases; unmatched bases: 9. This CDR3 comprises 13 residues. The CDR3 region is CATTRGGRNEQFF. CDR3 DNA sequence: TGTGCCACAACACGGGGGGGAAGGAATGAGCAGTTCTTC. Together with reference TRBV19 and TRBJ2-1, the CDR3 gives the full variable domain: DGGITQSPKYLFRKEGQNVTLSCEQNLNHDAMYWYRQDPGQGLRLIYYSQIVNDFQKGDIAEGYSVSREKKESFPLTVTSAQKNPTAFYLCATTRGGRNEQFFGPGTRLTVL.

The chain employs TRBV28 and TRBJ2-7; 9 bases match TRBD2. The J segment lost 4 bases and the V segment lost 6 bases, leaving 7 bases of the junction unmatched. The CDR3 contains 14 residues. Germline V gene lookup returns CDR1 MDHEN and CDR2 SYDVKM. CDR3 amino acids: CASSHLAGRYEQYF. In DNA form, the CDR3 reads TGTGCCAGCAGCCATCTAGCGGGGCGTTACGAGCAGTACTTC.

V and J are TRBV11-2 and TRBJ2-7; D is possibly TRBD2 (7 bases). The CDR3 has 15 residues. Germline-derived CDR1 and CDR2 are SGHAT and FQNNGV. V dropped 6 bases and J dropped 2 bases, with 17 bases sitting between them. The CDR3, as DNA: TGTGCCAGCAGTGCTATTAGGGGGGGTACCTACGAGCAGTACTTC. Translation: CASSAIRGGTYEQYF. Full variable domain (remainder filled in from reference TRBV11-2 and TRBJ2-7): EAGVAQSPRYKIIEKRQSVAFWCNPISGHATLYWYQQILGQGPKLLIQFQNNGVVDDSQLPKDRFSAERLKGVDSTLKIQPAKLEDSAVYLCASSAIRGGTYEQYFGPGTRLTVT.